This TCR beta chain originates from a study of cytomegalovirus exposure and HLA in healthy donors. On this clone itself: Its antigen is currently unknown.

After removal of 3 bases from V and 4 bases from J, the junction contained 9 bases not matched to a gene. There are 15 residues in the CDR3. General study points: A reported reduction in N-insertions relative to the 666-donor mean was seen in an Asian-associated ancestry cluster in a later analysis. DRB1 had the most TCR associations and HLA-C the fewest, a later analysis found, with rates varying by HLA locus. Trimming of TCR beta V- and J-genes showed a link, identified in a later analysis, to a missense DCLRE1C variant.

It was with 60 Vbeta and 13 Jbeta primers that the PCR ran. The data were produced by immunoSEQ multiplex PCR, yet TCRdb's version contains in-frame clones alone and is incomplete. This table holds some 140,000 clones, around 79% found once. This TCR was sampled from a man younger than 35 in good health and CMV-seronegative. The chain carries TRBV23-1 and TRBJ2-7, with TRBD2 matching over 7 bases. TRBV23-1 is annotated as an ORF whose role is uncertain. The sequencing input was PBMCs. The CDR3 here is CASSQGRGVSYEQYF. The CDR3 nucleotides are TGCGCCAGCAGTCAGGGGAGGGGAGTGAGTTACGAGCAGTACTTC.